Listed here are 30 T cell receptor beta chains from one sample, sequenced in a study of control samples from healthy donors and cancer patients. Assay: immunoSEQ multiplex PCR; the TCRdb copy retains only in-frame clones and omits some. The sample has under 450,000 clones, roughly 90% seen once. Material for sequencing was PBMCs. The receptors originated from a man aged 40-50 years with head and neck cancer.

The table lists this clone with a count of one. The V and J genes are TRBV6-5 and TRBJ2-2, with D hard to call. With 6 bases removed from V and 5 bases from J, the gap between germline ends came to 7 bases. Germline CDR1 MNHEY, CDR2 SVGAGI. The length of the CDR3 is 12 residues. CDR3 loop: CASRRGTGELFF. CDR3 bases: TGTGCCAGCAGGCGTGGGACCGGGGAGCTGTTTTTT.

As concerns this clone: The junction departs from the called germline gene at one end, perhaps through a read error. The rearrangement uses TRBV7-7 and TRBJ2-5; 12 nucleotides align to TRBD1. CDR1 SSHAT and CDR2 FNYEAQ come from the germline V gene (reference sequence). The CDR3 loop spans 16 amino acids. Here the CDR3 reads CASSATIGTGGETQYF. Written as DNA, the CDR3 is TGTGCTAGCAGCGCAACGATTGGGACAGGGGGCGAGACCCAGTACTTC.

This clone was observed a handful of times. The chain uses TRBV5-1 and TRBJ2-7, with TRBD2 matching over 14 bases. CDR3 size: 18 residues. Trimming at V came to 1 base and at J to 4 bases, leaving 10 bases not matched to a gene. Germline loops: CDR1 SGHRS, CDR2 YFSETQ. DNA for the CDR3: TGCGCCAGCAGCTTGACCTATAGCGGGACTAGCGGGAGTTACGAGCAGTACTTC. Protein sequence: CASSLTYSGTSGSYEQYF.

This chain joins TRBV24-1 and TRBJ1-2; 10 nucleotides agree with TRBD1. CDR3 length: 15 amino acids. V shed 3 bases, J shed 4 bases, and the junction held 4 bases outside the gene matches. The germline gives CDR1 KGHDR, CDR2 SFDVKD. CDR3 in amino acids: CATSDGGTGVYGYTF. The CDR3 DNA is TGTGCCACCAGTGATGGGGGGACAGGGGTCTATGGCTACACCTTC.

V is TRBV5-1 and J is TRBJ2-5, with 9 bases aligning to TRBD2. In germline, CDR1 is SGHRS, CDR2 YFSETQ. The V and J ends lost 0 bases and 4 bases, in that order; junction bases with no gene match: 4. This CDR3 is 15 amino acids long. The CDR3 protein is CASSLEGSGGETQYF. CDR3 bases: TGCGCCAGCAGCTTGGAGGGTAGCGGGGGAGAGACCCAGTACTTC.

Details on this clone: Sequence at one end of the junction differs from germline and may be a read error. This chain links TRBV6-5 with TRBJ1-6; 7 bases agree with TRBD1. This CDR3 is built from 15 residues. Germline CDR1 reads MNHEY; CDR2 reads SVGAGI. The DNA of the CDR3 is TGTGCCAGCAATTACAGGGGCTCCTATAATTCACCCCTCCACTTT. Its translation: CASNYRGSYNSPLHF.

J is TRBJ2-2 and V is TRBV4-1; no clear D gene. The germline gives CDR1 MGHRA, CDR2 YSYEKL. V lost 10 bases, J lost 6 bases, and 3 bases lay in between. This CDR3 is built from 9 residues. The CDR3 loop is CATPGELFF. The CDR3 DNA reads TGCGCCACCCCCGGGGAGCTGTTTTTT.

This clone showed up just a few times. J is TRBJ1-4 and V is TRBV9, with unresolved D. Looked up from germline, CDR1 is SGDLS and CDR2 is YYNGEE. V gave up 0 bases and J gave up 5 bases, with 11 bases separating them. The CDR3 has 15 residues. This chain's CDR3 is CASSVGIARNEKLFF. As DNA, the CDR3 is TGTGCCAGCAGCGTAGGAATCGCCAGGAATGAAAAACTGTTTTTT.

The chain combines TRBV5-8 with TRBJ1-2; TRBD1 might be the D (5 bases). The CDR3 has 12 amino acids. The germline CDR1 and CDR2 sequences are SGHTS and YDEGEE. Trimming removed 5 bases from V and 3 bases from J, with 8 bases in between. CDR3 loop: CASSPGYYGYTF. The DNA for the CDR3 is TGTGCCAGCAGTCCAGGGTACTATGGCTACACCTTC.

The gene calls are TRBV20-1 and TRBJ1-1; D uncertain. The CDR3 loop spans 10 amino acids. Trimming took off 6 bases at V and 8 bases at J, with 10 bases between the two ends. Per the germline V gene, CDR1 is DFQATT and CDR2 is SNEGSKA (reference sequence). CDR3 in DNA: TGCAGTGCGATCTCAAGGGAAGCTTTCTTT. It translates to CSAISREAFF.

The chain has TRBV6-2 or TRBV6-3 and TRBJ2-7; D gene uncertain. CDR1 is MNHEY and CDR2 is SVGEGT in the germline V gene. V shed 6 bases and J shed 4 bases, with 10 bases lying between them. The CDR3 consists of 12 residues. CDR3 sequence reads: CASSLLGYEQYF. DNA of the CDR3: TGTGCCAGCAGCTTACTGGGGTACGAGCAGTACTTC.

This clone was picked up one time. The chain combines TRBV19 with TRBJ1-2; 7 bases are shared with TRBD1. CDR1 is LNHDA, CDR2 SQIVND, per germline (reference sequence). The V gene end was trimmed by 5 bases and the J gene end by 8 bases; junction bases not matched to a gene: 11. CDR3 length: 14 residues. In DNA, the CDR3 is TGTGCCAGTAGTGTCCCATACAGGGGTTCCGGCTACACCTTC. Protein product: CASSVPYRGSGYTF.

V is TRBV11-3 and J is TRBJ2-4, with 7 bases lining up with TRBD2. The germline CDR1 and CDR2 sequences are SGHNT and YENEEA. V lost 1 base, J lost 11 bases, and 8 bases stayed unmatched. The CDR3 has 14 amino acids. Written as DNA, the CDR3 is TGTGCCAGCAGCTTAGGCGGGGGTTCTACTTTTCAGTACTTC. Amino acid sequence: CASSLGGGSTFQYF.

The rearrangement joins TRBV30 to TRBJ1-2; 10 positions agree with TRBD1. This CDR3 has 13 amino acids. V shed 0 bases and J 8 bases; nucleotides not matched to a gene: 3. Germline loops: CDR1 GTSNPN, CDR2 SVGIG (reference sequence). This CDR3 reads CAWSVGQGDGYTF. The CDR3 nucleotides are TGTGCCTGGAGTGTAGGACAGGGGGACGGCTACACCTTC.

The chain is built from TRBV3-1 (or the pseudogene TRBV3-2) and TRBJ1-4, with D unresolved. The V end was cut by 4 bases, the J end by 5 bases, with 8 bases between. The CDR3 has 13 residues. The germline gives CDR1 LGHDT, CDR2 YNNKEL (reference sequence). The chain's CDR3 is CASSLRGNEKLFF. In nucleotides, the CDR3 is TGTGCCAGCAGCCTGCGCGGAAATGAAAAACTGTTTTTT.

The V and J genes are TRBV5-4 and TRBJ2-5, with TRBD1 identical over 7 bases. Trimming at V came to 3 bases and at J to 1 base, leaving 3 bases not matched to a gene. This CDR3 is 14 amino acids long. CDR1 and CDR2 (germline): SGHNT, YYREEE (reference sequence). The DNA of the CDR3 is TGTGCCAGCAGCTCGGGACAGCTCCAAGAGACCCAGTACTTC. This codes for CASSSGQLQETQYF.

CDR3 bases: TGCGCCAGCAGCCAAGCCGGAGGGGTGGAAAAACTGTTTTTT. This encodes CASSQAGGVEKLFF. The chain has TRBV4-1 and TRBJ1-4; the D gene is possibly TRBD1 (5 bases). Per the germline V gene, CDR1 is MGHRA and CDR2 is YSYEKL. The CDR3 sequence is 14 residues long. V gave up 1 base and J gave up 8 bases, with 11 bases separating them.

The chain couples TRBV13 to TRBJ1-4; unclear D gene. CDR1 is PRHDT and CDR2 is FYEKMQ in the germline V gene (reference sequence). The CDR3 is 12 residues long. The V gene lost 5 bases and the J gene lost 9 bases, with 10 bases spanning the gap. CDR3 sequence reads: CASSADGQKLFF. DNA of the CDR3: TGTGCCAGCAGCGCGGACGGACAAAAACTGTTTTTT.

The chain couples TRBV5-1 to TRBJ2-1, with 8 positions matching TRBD2. The CDR3 length is 13 residues. Germline V gene sequence: CDR1 SGHRS, CDR2 YFSETQ. Trimming took 0 bases from V and 10 from J; bases not matched to a gene: 3. The CDR3 spells CASSLDAGGEQFF. The CDR3 coding sequence is TGCGCCAGCAGCTTGGATGCGGGGGGAGAGCAGTTCTTC.

This clone was seen just once. The rearrangement uses TRBV30 and TRBJ2-1, with TRBD2 identical over 8 bases. CDR3 length: 15 amino acids. CDR1 and CDR2 from the germline V gene are GTSNPN and SVGIG (reference sequence). J lost 4 bases, V lost 3 bases, and 8 bases had no gene match. DNA for the CDR3: TGTGCCTGGAGCCGCTCCGGGAGGGGATACAATGAGCAGTTCTTC. This codes for CAWSRSGRGYNEQFF.

The J gene is TRBJ1-2, the V gene TRBV11-2; D is possibly TRBD1 (5 bases). This CDR3 has 15 residues. The V end was cut by 8 bases, the J end by 3 bases, with 19 bases between. CDR1 and CDR2 (germline): SGHAT, FQNNGV. In DNA form, the CDR3 reads TGTGCCAGCGGAGGACCCAGGGATCAGGACTATGGCTACACCTTC. Protein: CASGGPRDQDYGYTF.

The chain carries TRBV11-2 and TRBJ2-2, with D hard to call. Trimming left V 5 bases short and J 5 bases short, with 9 bases between. Germline V lookup: CDR1 SGHAT, CDR2 FQNNGV. The CDR3 sequence is 13 residues long. The CDR3 bases are TGTGCCAGCAGCCCAGAGAGGACCGGGGAGCTGTTTTTT. Amino acids: CASSPERTGELFF.

A single count supports this clone. The J gene is TRBJ2-7, the V gene TRBV30; TRBD1 matches at 8 bases. The junction had 8 bases not matched to a gene; V was cut back by 1 base and J by 6 bases. Germline V gene sequence: CDR1 GTSNPN, CDR2 SVGIG (reference sequence). The CDR3 has 14 residues. CDR3 nucleotide sequence: TGTGCCTGGAGTGAGTACAGGGGGTTTGCCGAGCAGTACTTC. This gives the protein CAWSEYRGFAEQYF.

V is TRBV10-2 and J is TRBJ2-3; D is uncertain. The germline V and J ends were trimmed by 6 bases and 10 bases, with 11 bases remaining between them. Germline assignment: CDR1 WSHSY and CDR2 SAAADI. CDR3 length: 11 residues. The CDR3 DNA reads as TGCGCCAGCAGCGGGCCAAACGCGCAGTATTTT. Protein sequence: CASSGPNAQYF.

The V call is TRBV18, the J call TRBJ2-7; D unclear. The V gene lost 6 bases and the J gene lost 3 bases, with 9 bases spanning the gap. CDR1 is KGHSH and CDR2 is LQKENI in the germline V gene. The CDR3 is 12 residues long. This CDR3 is CASSDTDYEQYF. In DNA, the CDR3 is TGTGCCAGCTCTGACACAGACTACGAGCAGTACTTC.

The chain combines TRBV19 with TRBJ2-1; maybe TRBD2 (6 bases). The V end lost 7 bases, the J end lost 10 bases, and 23 bases lay between the germline ends. Germline V lookup: CDR1 LNHDA, CDR2 SQIVND (reference sequence). CDR3 length: 15 residues. The CDR3 DNA sequence: TGTGCCAGTAACCAACCAGCGGGCGAAATTAGGGAGCAGTTCTTC. Translating gives CASNQPAGEIREQFF.

The chain employs TRBV19 and TRBJ2-4, with D possibly being TRBD2 (6 bases). This CDR3 is 13 amino acids long. CDR1 is LNHDA and CDR2 is SQIVND in the germline V gene (reference sequence). V lost 4 bases and J 7 bases, leaving 11 bases between the germline ends. CDR3 sequence: CASSTAGGNIQYF. CDR3 nucleotide sequence: TGTGCCAGTAGTACCGCTGGGGGGAACATTCAGTACTTC.

The chain links TRBV5-1 to TRBJ2-6, with D hard to call. The CDR3 covers 16 residues. The germline gives CDR1 SGHRS, CDR2 YFSETQ. V was clipped by 0 bases and J by 0 bases, with 7 bases between them. In DNA, the CDR3 is TGCGCCAGCAGCTTGGATGGTATCTCTGGGGCCAACGTCCTGACTTTC. This gives the protein CASSLDGISGANVLTF.

The chain uses TRBV20-1 and TRBJ1-1; D might be TRBD1 (5 bases). The CDR3 contains 11 residues. Per the germline V gene, CDR1 is DFQATT and CDR2 is SNEGSKA (reference sequence). V was pared by 8 bases and J by 2 bases, with 9 bases between. CDR3 residues: CSPDRNTEAFF. CDR3 DNA sequence: TGCAGTCCTGACAGAAACACTGAAGCTTTCTTT.

The chain recombines TRBV7-8 with TRBJ2-1; D is perhaps TRBD2 (6 bases). V dropped 3 bases and J dropped 2 bases, with 11 bases sitting between them. The CDR3 contains 15 residues. Germline assignment: CDR1 SGHVS and CDR2 FQNEAQ. The CDR3 region has the DNA TGTGCCAGCAGCTTTGAGGGAGGCACCTACAATGAGCAGTTCTTC. Residues: CASSFEGGTYNEQFF.